What follows are 20 T cell receptor beta chains derived from one specimen sequenced in a study of blood T cell repertoires in COVID-19. Data came from immunoSEQ multiplex PCR; TCRdb stores just in-frame clones and leaves some out. Of about 430,000 clones in the sample, around nine tenths were seen once. Input material: PBMCs or T cells enriched from blood (not recorded which). These receptors all come from a woman aged 18-29 years who had been exposed to COVID-19.

The chain links TRBV19 to TRBJ2-3, with a possible D match to TRBD1 (5 bases). This CDR3 is 20 amino acids long. V dropped 4 bases and J dropped 4 bases, with 30 bases sitting between them. Germline CDR1 reads LNHDA; CDR2 reads SQIVND (reference sequence). For the CDR3, the DNA is TGTGCCAGTAGTACTTATAGGAACCGTGGGGCGAAAAAAGGGGCAGATACGCAGTATTTT. This sequence encodes CASSTYRNRGAKKGADTQYF.

This clone has just one count. The rearrangement uses TRBV7-2 and TRBJ1-1, with TRBD1 as a possible D gene (6 bases). The CDR3 extends over 13 amino acids. Germline values: CDR1 SGHTA, CDR2 FQGNSA. Deletions cut 4 bases from V and 4 bases from J, with 10 bases between. The chain's CDR3 is CASSYREFTEAFF. The CDR3 region has the DNA TGTGCCAGCAGCTACAGGGAGTTCACTGAAGCTTTCTTT.

As DNA, the CDR3 is TGTGCCAGCAGCTTAGGACAAGCTGCCTACGAGCAGTACTTC. It translates to CASSLGQAAYEQYF. V is TRBV7-2 and J is TRBJ2-7; D unresolved. This CDR3 is 14 amino acids long. Trimming took 1 base from V and 2 from J, leaving 9 bases between them. In germline, CDR1 is SGHTA, CDR2 FQGNSA. The variable domain in full, with the rest retrieved from reference TRBV7-2 and TRBJ2-7, is GAGVSQSPSNKVTEKGKDVELRCDPISGHTALYWYRQSLGQGLEFLIYFQGNSAPDKSGLPSDRFSAERTGGSVSTLTIQRTQQEDSAVYLCASSLGQAAYEQYFGPGTRLTVT.

This chain links TRBV28 with TRBJ2-5; D perhaps matches TRBD2 (7 bases). The CDR3 loop spans 15 amino acids. The V end lost 3 bases, the J end lost 2 bases, and 13 bases lay between the germline ends. Germline V lookup: CDR1 MDHEN, CDR2 SYDVKM. The DNA of the CDR3 is TGTGCCAGCAGTTTGGGGGGGGCTGGGCAAGAGACCCAGTACTTC. This translates into CASSLGGAGQETQYF.

This sequence joins TRBV7-9 and TRBJ1-1; 7 bases line up with TRBD1. Germline V lookup: CDR1 SEHNR, CDR2 FQNEAQ (reference sequence). Germline trimming cut 2 bases from V and 3 bases from J; bases unmatched to any gene: 6. The CDR3 sequence is 15 residues long. This CDR3 reads CASSLYDRAHTEAFF. As DNA, the CDR3 is TGTGCCAGCAGCTTATACGACAGGGCCCACACTGAAGCTTTCTTT. The entire variable domain, with the rest obtained from reference TRBV7-9 and TRBJ1-1, is as follows: DTGVSQNPRHKITKRGQNVTFRCDPISEHNRLYWYRQTLGQGPEFLTYFQNEAQLEKSRLLSDRFSAERPKGSFSTLEIQRTEQGDSAMYLCASSLYDRAHTEAFFGQGTRLTVV.

This sequence joins TRBV18 and TRBJ2-5; 8 bases are a match to TRBD1. V dropped 3 bases and J dropped 1; count of bases not matched to a gene: 4. The CDR3 runs 15 residues. In germline, CDR1 is KGHSH, CDR2 LQKENI. The CDR3 loop reads CASSPRTGPQETQYF. In nucleotides, the CDR3 is TGTGCCAGCTCACCCCGGACAGGGCCCCAAGAGACCCAGTACTTC. Full variable domain (rest looked up from reference TRBV18 and TRBJ2-5): NAGVMQNPRHLVRRRGQEARLRCSPMKGHSHVYWYRQLPEEGLKFMVYLQKENIIDESGMPKERFSAEFPKEGPSILRIQQVVRGDSAAYFCASSPRTGPQETQYFGPGTRLLVL.

The chain carries TRBV4-2 and TRBJ2-1, with D perhaps TRBD2 (6 bases). CDR1 and CDR2 from the germline V gene are LGHNA and YNFKEQ. V lost 3 bases, J lost 1 base, and 16 bases lay in between. The CDR3 covers 17 residues. For the CDR3, the DNA is TGTGCCAGCAGCCAGGACCTGGACTACCCATCCTACAATGAGCAGTTCTTC. It yields the protein CASSQDLDYPSYNEQFF.

This clone came up a few times. The chain is built from TRBV20-1 and TRBJ2-7; D unresolved. V lost 7 bases, J lost 6 bases, and 13 bases lay in between. This CDR3 has 11 amino acids. Germline lookup yields CDR1 DFQATT and CDR2 SNEGSKA (reference sequence). CDR3 DNA sequence: TGCAGTGGCGTCCTGACGGGCGAGCAGTACTTC. This sequence encodes CSGVLTGEQYF.

This rearrangement joins TRBV6-5 to TRBJ2-3; 11 bases fit TRBD1. CDR1 and CDR2 (germline): MNHEY, SVGAGI. With 6 bases clipped from V and 5 bases from J, the junction kept 7 bases outside the gene matches. This CDR3 contains 15 residues. This chain's CDR3 is CASRMGQGEGDTQYF. The CDR3 DNA reads TGTGCCAGCAGGATGGGACAGGGGGAGGGAGATACGCAGTATTTT.

The chain carries TRBV5-4 and TRBJ2-7, with D possibly TRBD2 on 5 matching bases. In germline, CDR1 is SGHNT, CDR2 YYREEE (reference sequence). The CDR3 sequence is 14 residues long. V was cut by 2 bases and J by 0 bases, with 9 bases left in between. CDR3 sequence reads: CASSFGSGSYEQYF. DNA of the CDR3: TGTGCCAGCAGCTTTGGCAGCGGCTCCTACGAGCAGTACTTC.

This chain uses TRBV28 with TRBJ1-2; 7 bases agree with TRBD1. Germline V gene lookup returns CDR1 MDHEN and CDR2 SYDVKM. The junction had 5 bases not matched to a gene; V was cut back by 5 bases and J by 2 bases. The CDR3 length is 14 residues. In nucleotides, the CDR3 is TGTGCCAGCAGTCCCGACAGGGAGAACTATGGCTACACCTTC. It codes for CASSPDRENYGYTF.

V gene TRBV5-1 combines with J gene TRBJ2-7; 9 nucleotides line up with TRBD1. V lost 4 bases and J lost 4; bases outside the gene matches: 3. The CDR3 covers 13 residues. CDR1 is SGHRS, CDR2 YFSETQ, per germline. The CDR3 loop is CASSETGGYEQYF. The CDR3 DNA is TGCGCCAGCAGCGAGACAGGGGGGTACGAGCAGTACTTC.

The chain links TRBV7-2 to TRBJ2-3; D remains unclear. V gave up 5 bases and J gave up 2 bases, with 8 bases separating them. CDR1 and CDR2 from the germline V gene are SGHTA and FQGNSA. The CDR3 loop spans 13 amino acids. CDR3 DNA sequence: TGTGCCAGCAGCAGCGACCCCACAGATACGCAGTATTTT. Residues: CASSSDPTDTQYF.

This clone was detected once. CDR3 bases: TGTGCCAGCAGCAAAGGGCCGTCAAACAATGAGCAGTTCTTC. Residues: CASSKGPSNNEQFF. The rearrangement uses TRBV21-1 and TRBJ2-1; TRBD1, as called in the table, went unchecked against the DNA. TRBV21-1 is described as a pseudogene. CDR3 size: 14 residues.

The rearrangement uses TRBV2 and TRBJ2-1; maybe TRBD2 (6 bases). The CDR3 has 15 amino acids. The germline CDR1 and CDR2 sequences are SNHLY and FYNNEI. Trimming cost V 4 bases and J 2 bases, with 12 bases left between them. In DNA, the CDR3 is TGTGCCAGCAGTGGTAGCGGTGGGGCCTACAATGAGCAGTTCTTC. Translation: CASSGSGGAYNEQFF.

The chain recombines TRBV2 with TRBJ2-7; TRBD2 is a possible D gene (7 bases). The CDR3 is made up of 15 amino acids. Germline assignment: CDR1 SNHLY and CDR2 FYNNEI. Trimming shortened V by 1 base and J by 3 bases, and 13 bases separated the two germline ends. CDR3 sequence reads: CASSEVGGPYYEQYF. The CDR3 nucleotides are TGTGCCAGCAGTGAAGTGGGGGGGCCGTACTACGAGCAGTACTTC.

The V and J genes are TRBV12-3 or TRBV12-4 and TRBJ2-7; 9 nucleotides line up with TRBD2. V shed 5 bases, J shed 6 bases, and the junction held 5 bases outside the gene matches. The CDR3 covers 13 residues. Written as DNA, the CDR3 is TGTGCCAGCAGTGCGCGGGGGGGCGGCGAGCAGTACTTC. Translation gives CASSARGGGEQYF.

The chain carries TRBV28 and TRBJ2-7; D is uncertain. This CDR3 comprises 15 residues. The V end was cut by 3 bases, the J end by 2 bases, with 14 bases between. CDR1 is MDHEN, CDR2 SYDVKM, per germline. This CDR3 reads CASSFGPDGAYEQYF. For the CDR3, the DNA is TGTGCCAGCAGTTTCGGTCCTGATGGAGCCTACGAGCAGTACTTC.

The chain carries TRBV7-2 and TRBJ2-3; 7 bases match TRBD1. The germline V gene has CDR1 SGHTA and CDR2 FQGNSA. The CDR3 extends over 19 amino acids. J was trimmed by 0 bases and V by 2 bases; bases with no gene match: 14. The CDR3 region has the DNA TGTGCCAGCAGCTTAACCCCAATGGGACAGTCGATTAGCACAGATACGCAGTATTTT. It is translated as CASSLTPMGQSISTDTQYF.

V usage is TRBV9 and J usage is TRBJ1-1, with D perhaps TRBD1 (5 bases). CDR1 and CDR2 (germline): SGDLS, YYNGEE. The CDR3 is made up of 13 amino acids. With 1 base removed from V and 10 bases from J, the gap between germline ends came to 14 bases. The CDR3: CASSVTQGTGAFF. DNA of the CDR3: TGTGCCAGCAGCGTAACCCAGGGAACGGGAGCTTTCTTT.